Following are 12 T cell receptor beta chains from one sample sequenced in a study of T-cell memory formation after mild COVID-19 listed by TCRdb under 2021. Library method: 5' RACE. Sequencing was performed on an Illumina NovaSeq 6000. TCRdb cleaned the public reads at Q25 with fastp, built clones with MiXCR and kept in-frame beta chains. Every CDR3 protein is listed once, alongside the most common genes and DNA of its rows. The sample table holds roughly 100,000 distinct CDR3 sequences, of which over 15% were seen once. 28% of the sample belongs to the ten largest clones. The sequenced sample was PBMCs or a T cell subset sorted from them (not recorded which). The receptors were gathered from an adult woman who had mild COVID-19 (a few samples of this study predate the infection). The sample titles of this study are shuffled in the database, so cell type and time point are left out; the donor was told from shared clones.

This chain links TRBV4-1 with TRBJ2-3; no definite D call. Looked up from germline, CDR1 is MGHRA and CDR2 is YSYEKL. V lost 2 bases, J lost 1 base, and 10 bases lay in between. The CDR3 is 15 residues long. CDR3 coding DNA: TGCGCCAGCAGCCAAAGACAAGATCGCACAGATACGCAGTATTTT. Its translation is CASSQRQDRTDTQYF.

Comments on this clonotype: Because the CDR3's place on the DNA is in doubt, the DNA is left out and the CDR3 is given as listed by TCRdb. V and J are TRBV13 and TRBJ2-2; TRBD1 is taken as the D call from the table, unchecked against the DNA. Germline V gives CDR1 PRHDT, CDR2 FYEKMQ (reference sequence). The CDR3 has 15 amino acids, counting both end residues. This chain's CDR3 is CASSPGITEWELFFF.

This clonotype was observed a handful of times. The V and J genes are TRBV6-5 and TRBJ1-2; D not certain. Trimming removed 7 bases at V and 4 bases at J, with 16 bases between. In germline, CDR1 is MNHEY, CDR2 SVGAGI. The CDR3 has 14 amino acids. CDR3: CASTREGLGYGYTF. The DNA of the CDR3 is TGTGCCAGCACTAGGGAGGGTTTGGGCTATGGCTACACCTTC.

CDR3 amino acids: CASSLMKASNQPQHF. CDR3 nucleotide sequence: TGTGCCAGCAGCTTAATGAAAGCGAGCAATCAGCCCCAGCATTTT. The chain is built from TRBV7-3 and TRBJ1-5; D is uncertain. The CDR3 is made up of 15 amino acids. The V gene lost 1 base and the J gene lost 1 base, with 8 bases spanning the gap. Germline V gene lookup returns CDR1 SGHTA and CDR2 FQGTGA.

This clonotype has just one count. The chain couples TRBV30 to TRBJ2-5, with TRBD2 as a possible D gene (6 bases). The CDR3 contains 14 residues. Germline V lookup: CDR1 GTSNPN, CDR2 SVGIG (reference sequence). The ends were cut back, 2 bases at V and 2 bases at J, with 12 bases in the middle. The CDR3 loop reads CAWSWAGKQETQYF. Here the CDR3 DNA reads TGTGCCTGGAGTTGGGCGGGAAAACAAGAGACCCAGTACTTC.

The rearrangement links TRBV6-5 to TRBJ2-7; D is tentatively TRBD1 or TRBD2 (6 bases each). CDR3 length: 15 amino acids. Trimming took 5 bases from V and 5 from J, leaving 19 bases between them. Germline V gene lookup returns CDR1 MNHEY and CDR2 SVGAGI. The CDR3 sequence is CASSLRGAGWDEQYF. CDR3 DNA: TGTGCCAGCAGTCTCAGGGGCGCGGGGTGGGACGAGCAGTACTTC.

V usage is TRBV7-8 and J usage is TRBJ1-1, with 9 bases that match TRBD1. V shed 2 bases and J 1 base; nucleotides not matched to a gene: 5. Per germline, CDR1 SGHVS and CDR2 FQNEAQ. The CDR3 contains 16 residues. The CDR3 nucleotides read TGTGCCAGCAGCTTAAAGGGACAGGGAACGAACACTGAAGCTTTCTTT. It specifies CASSLKGQGTNTEAFF.

The chain carries TRBV9 and TRBJ2-4, with 11 bases lining up with TRBD1. V dropped 4 bases and J dropped 6; count of bases not matched to a gene: 3. Germline-derived CDR1 and CDR2 are SGDLS and YYNGEE. The CDR3 is made up of 14 amino acids. In DNA form, the CDR3 reads TGTGCCAGCAGCCCAGGACAGGGGGCAAACATTCAGTACTTC. This codes for CASSPGQGANIQYF.

This chain joins TRBV4-3 and TRBJ2-7; no clear D. The ends were cut back, 1 base at V and 3 bases at J, with 13 bases in the middle. CDR1 and CDR2 from the germline V gene are LGHNA and YSLEER. This CDR3 region has 15 residues. The CDR3 sequence is CASSQAVAPSYEQYF. CDR3 coding DNA: TGCGCCAGCAGCCAAGCCGTTGCGCCGAGCTACGAGCAGTACTTC.

This clonotype was seen a few times. This chain links TRBV4-1 with TRBJ2-6; D is uncertain. Per the germline V gene, CDR1 is MGHRA and CDR2 is YSYEKL. The V end lost 0 bases, the J end lost 13 bases, and 13 bases lay between the germline ends. CDR3 length: 14 amino acids. The CDR3 DNA sequence: TGCGCCAGCAGCCAAGAACCGTCCCCTGGGGTCCTGACTTTC. It yields the protein CASSQEPSPGVLTF.

This clonotype was observed a few times. An end of the junction differs from the germline gene, which may be a read error. The chain uses TRBV6-5 and TRBJ2-1; 8 bases line up with TRBD1. CDR1 is MNHEY, CDR2 SVGAGI, per germline. The CDR3 contains 14 residues. CDR3 bases: TGTGGCAGCAGTCCCCCGGACAGGGAGGTTGAGCAGTTCTTC. It yields the protein CGSSPPDREVEQFF.

This chain uses TRBV6-5 with TRBJ1-5, with D unclear. In germline, CDR1 is MNHEY, CDR2 SVGAGI. The CDR3 consists of 13 residues. The germline V and J ends were trimmed by 3 bases and 5 bases, with 8 bases remaining between them. The CDR3 here is CASSYSYDQPQHF. The CDR3 coding sequence is TGTGCCAGCAGTTATTCGTACGATCAGCCCCAGCATTTT.